This T cell receptor beta chain comes out of a study of human thymus T cells (dated by TCRdb to the early 2020s). With regard to the full study: The study used about 8 infant thymus samples plus four related peripheral blood samples to characterize TCR alpha and beta repertoires. The cohort included more than 5 male and two female infants, with donor ages spanning 7 to 244 days.

Of note for this clone: Which antigen it targets is not known. Base quality data are lacking; no much larger clone is found one base away.

The immunoSEQ multiplex PCR assay was used to amplify the TCRB and TCRAD loci from a standardized quantity of quality-controlled genomic DNA. The amplicons covered the V(D)J region and were long enough to include the CDR3 and to identify the V and J genes. The commercial immunoSEQ service was used to sequence amplicons on an Illumina platform. The original pipeline was this. Primer bias and sequencing errors were corrected as previously described, and TCRAD and TCRB definitions were based on the IMGT database. immunoSEQ Analyzer 3.0 and VDJTools were used for repertoire analysis, which covered basic statistics, V/J segment usage, diversity estimates, rarefaction and pairwise overlap. Chao1, ChaoE, Efron-Thisted, Shannon and inverse Simpson indices were used to estimate diversity, which was also estimated on datasets down-sampled to the smallest sample. Repertoire overlap was determined by strict matching of CDR3 nucleotide sequence, V gene and J gene, and Jaccard-based multidimensional scaling clustering was applied. TCRdb provides this immuneACCESS table in a form limited to in-frame rearrangements. Some clones are lacking; in checked studies, under half of them reflect an unresolved V gene, and why the rest are absent is not known. V and J calls plus clone size are reproduced from that table; the DNA served to infer D and trimming. The table for this sample lists about 60,000 clones; over 85% of them were counted only once. Jointly, the top ten make up less than 7% of the sample.

In Finland, the donors were immunologically healthy infants who were having open corrective cardiac surgery for congenital heart defects. During surgery, a small roughly 0.5-1 mL aliquot of peripheral blood was collected from four of the eight donors. For blood samples, genomic DNA was extracted from all available leukocytes instead of from a fixed number of cells. Erythrocytes were removed from blood with ACK lysis buffer, and the leukocytes were stored as pellets at -70 °C. A QIAsymphony instrument was used to extract genomic DNA from the frozen cell pellets. According to the germline V gene (reference sequence), CDR1 reads LNHDA and CDR2 reads SQIVND. The CDR3 runs 15 amino acids, cysteine and phenylalanine included. Solely the CDR3 DNA is kept, with 45 bases framed from the first base. V is pruned by 3 bases and J by 3 bases, leaving 3 bases of the junction without a gene match. On the study overall, not on this receptor specifically: V and J gene segment usage appeared biased in both thymic and peripheral blood repertoires. On average, thymus samples yielded around 800,000 unique TCRB clonotypes, whereas blood samples yielded 65,000 to 100,000.

The rearranged chain carries TRBV19 and TRBJ2-1; TRBD2 agrees with 9 junctional bases. This receptor was taken from a boy less than two years old with a congenital heart defect but otherwise immunologically healthy. The sequencing input was blood. The CDR3 region reads CASSMREGFYNEQFF. DNA sequence: TGTGCCAGTAGTATGCGGGAGGGGTTCTACAATGAGCAGTTCTTC.